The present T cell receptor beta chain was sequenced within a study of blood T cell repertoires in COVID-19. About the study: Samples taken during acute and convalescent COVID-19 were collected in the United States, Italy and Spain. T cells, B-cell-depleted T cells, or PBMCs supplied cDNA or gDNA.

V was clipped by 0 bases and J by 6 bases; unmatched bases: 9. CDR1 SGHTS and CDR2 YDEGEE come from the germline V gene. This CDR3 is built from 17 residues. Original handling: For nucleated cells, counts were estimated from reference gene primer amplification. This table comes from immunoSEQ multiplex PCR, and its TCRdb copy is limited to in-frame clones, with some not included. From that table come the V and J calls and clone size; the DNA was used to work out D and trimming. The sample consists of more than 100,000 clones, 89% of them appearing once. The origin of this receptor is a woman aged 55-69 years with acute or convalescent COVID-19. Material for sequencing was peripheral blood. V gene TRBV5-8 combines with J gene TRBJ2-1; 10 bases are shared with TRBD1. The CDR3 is CASSLEGGQGTSNEQFF. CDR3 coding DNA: TGTGCCAGCAGCTTGGAGGGGGGACAGGGGACGTCCAATGAGCAGTTCTTC. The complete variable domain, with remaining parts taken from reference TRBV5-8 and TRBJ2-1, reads EAGVTQSPTHLIKTRGQQATLRCSPISGHTSVYWYQQALGLGLQFLLWYDEGEERNRGNFPPRFSGRQFPNYSSELNVNALELEDSALYLCASSLEGGQGTSNEQFFGPGTRLTVL.